This TCR beta chain was sequenced during a study of regulatory T cells in long-lasting Graves disease. In the study overall: Graves' patients, diagnosed recently, had received antithyroid drugs under 3 months.

Time point of the sample: newly diagnosed GD, antithyroid drugs for less than 3 months. Isolated PBMC RNA provided the starting material for the TCR library. American Thyroid Association guidelines defined how Graves' disease was diagnosed. Trimming removed 0 bases from V and 4 bases from J; junction bases left unmatched: 5. The CDR3 is 15 residues long. Germline CDR1 MNHEY, CDR2 SMNVEV (reference sequence). This clonotype has just one count. Its antigen is unknown. HTBI primers from iRepertoire and Arm-PCR of CDR3 regions yielded the TCR beta libraries. TCRdb recomputed calls from the multiplex PCR reads with MiXCR, one row per CDR3 protein. The sample has under 300,000 distinct CDR3 sequences, around 20% seen once. General study points: Persistent disease samples used TRBV28, TRBJ1-2 and TRBJ2-5 preferentially.

The V gene is TRBV27, the J gene TRBJ2-7; 8 nucleotides align to TRBD1. Sequences were derived from peripheral blood mononuclear cells (PBMCs), sampled at new diagnosis, from a patient treated with antithyroid drugs. This receptor was obtained from a female donor with Graves disease. CDR3 amino acids: CASSLSWQGAYEQYF. CDR3 nucleotide sequence: TGTGCCAGCAGTTTATCGTGGCAGGGGGCTTACGAGCAGTACTTC.